The text below deals with one TCR beta chain. This CDR3 contains 16 residues. Trimming shortened V by 3 bases and J by 7 bases, and 20 bases separated the two germline ends. In germline, CDR1 is SGHRS, CDR2 YFSETQ. TCRdb recomputed calls from the RT-PCR reads with MiXCR, one row per CDR3 protein. The profile shows fewer than 800,000 distinct CDR3 sequences, approximately 14% of them singletons. Sequenced: memory CD4+ T cells from blood. This clonotype was sampled from a female donor in good health, serving as a healthy control. This rearrangement joins TRBV5-1 to TRBJ2-1; D is perhaps TRBD1 (6 bases). The CDR3 DNA reads TGCGCCAGCAGCTCATCCGGGACAAGCTTTCGAAATGAGCAGTTCTTC. Amino acid sequence: CASSSSGTSFRNEQFF.